The 30 T cell receptor beta chains given below trace back to one sample, sequenced in a study of OX40 agonist ivuxolimab in advanced cancers. The table came from immunoSEQ multiplex PCR; TCRdb's copy has only in-frame clones and leaves some out. The sample yields about 70,000 clones, 90% to 95% seen once. Sequenced here: CD4+ or CD8+ T cells sorted from blood, sampled in a trial of the OX40 agonist ivuxolimab. The receptors originated from an adult with an advanced solid tumor such as melanoma, head and neck, liver or kidney cancer.

The rearrangement joins TRBV10-3 to TRBJ2-7, with D uncertain. From germline, CDR1 is ENHRY and CDR2 SYGVKD. The CDR3 covers 14 residues. The ends were cut back, 4 bases at V and 2 bases at J, with 12 bases in the middle. CDR3 region: CAISAPTPPYEQYF. The CDR3 region has the DNA TGTGCCATCAGTGCTCCAACCCCCCCCTACGAGCAGTACTTC.

V is TRBV30 and J is TRBJ1-3; D remains ambiguous. CDR1 is GTSNPN, CDR2 SVGIG, per germline (reference sequence). The CDR3 runs 15 residues. V dropped 4 bases and J dropped 0 bases, with 13 bases sitting between them. CDR3 sequence (DNA): TGTGCCTGGATGGAGCAGCCGCTCTCTGGAAACACCATATATTTT. Translating it yields CAWMEQPLSGNTIYF.

The chain links TRBV11-2 to TRBJ2-7, with no clear D. The CDR3 is made up of 13 amino acids. V was shortened by 5 bases and J by 0 bases, with 8 bases between the two germline ends. Germline V gene sequence: CDR1 SGHAT, CDR2 FQNNGV. The CDR3 region has the DNA TGTGCCAGCAGCCAGACTGTCTCCTACGAGCAGTACTTC. This sequence encodes CASSQTVSYEQYF.

This clone has a single count. The chain joins TRBV10-2 to TRBJ2-7; D is perhaps TRBD1 (5 bases). The CDR3 is 14 amino acids. Looked up from germline, CDR1 is WSHSY and CDR2 is SAAADI. V lost 5 bases and J 2 bases, leaving 13 bases between the germline ends. CDR3 DNA: TGCGCCAGCAGTCCCACAGGCCCTGCCTACGAGCAGTACTTC. This sequence encodes CASSPTGPAYEQYF.

V and J are TRBV9 and TRBJ1-1, with 7 bases matching TRBD1. The V and J ends lost 6 bases and 1 base, in that order; junction bases with no gene match: 12. The germline gives CDR1 SGDLS, CDR2 YYNGEE. CDR3 length equals 16 residues. The DNA of the CDR3 is TGTGCCAGCACCCTAGAATCCCGACAGGGGAACACTGAAGCTTTCTTT. Its translation is CASTLESRQGNTEAFF.

The rearrangement joins TRBV5-6 to TRBJ2-1, with 16 bases matching TRBD2. After removal of 3 bases from V and 2 bases from J, the junction contained 2 bases not matched to a gene. This CDR3 has 17 residues. Looked up from germline, CDR1 is SGHDT and CDR2 is YYEEEE. Here the CDR3 reads CASSYGTSGGAYNEQFF. The CDR3 DNA reads as TGTGCCAGCAGCTATGGGACTAGCGGGGGGGCCTACAATGAGCAGTTCTTC.

The gene calls are TRBV29-1 and TRBJ2-2; 9 bases agree with TRBD1. Trimming at V came to 7 bases and at J to 8 bases, leaving 8 bases not matched to a gene. The CDR3 consists of 13 residues. In germline, CDR1 is SQVTM, CDR2 ANQGSEA. The DNA for the CDR3 is TGCAGCGGGAAAACAGGGGGCTGGGGGGAGCTGTTTTTT. Encoded protein: CSGKTGGWGELFF.

The chain joins TRBV15 to TRBJ1-6; D uncertain. CDR3 length equals 16 residues. Trimming stripped 0 bases from V and 7 bases from J, with 13 bases between. CDR1 LNHNV and CDR2 YYDKDF come from the germline V gene (reference sequence). The CDR3 DNA reads as TGTGCCACCAGCAGAGATCAACCGGCGTGGAATTCACCCCTCCACTTT. Translated, it gives CATSRDQPAWNSPLHF.

The V call is TRBV10-2, the J call TRBJ2-5; D remains unclear. V lost 4 bases and J lost 1, with 7 bases in between. Germline values: CDR1 WSHSY, CDR2 SAAADI. The CDR3 length is 13 residues. CDR3 amino acids: CASSAPLQETQYF. The DNA of the CDR3 is TGCGCCAGCAGTGCCCCTCTCCAAGAGACCCAGTACTTC.

This chain joins TRBV13 and TRBJ1-1; the D gene is possibly TRBD1 (6 bases). Germline V gene lookup returns CDR1 PRHDT and CDR2 FYEKMQ (reference sequence). Trimming removed 5 bases at V and 5 bases at J, with 18 bases between. CDR3 length: 15 amino acids. CDR3 sequence reads: CASSADLGAVTEAFF. The CDR3 DNA sequence: TGTGCCAGCAGCGCCGATTTGGGGGCTGTGACTGAAGCTTTCTTT.

This clone was recorded only once. Here the CDR3 reads CASSLGGGAGAYEQYF. Here the CDR3 DNA reads TGTGCCAGCAGCTTAGGCGGGGGGGCCGGGGCGTACGAGCAGTACTTC. The J gene is TRBJ2-7, the V gene TRBV11-2, with 9 bases identical to TRBD2. CDR1 is SGHAT, CDR2 FQNNGV, per germline. CDR3 size: 16 residues. Germline trimming cut 1 base from V and 4 bases from J; bases unmatched to any gene: 8.

The genes are TRBV12-5 and TRBJ2-7; D may be TRBD1 (5 bases). The V gene's germline CDR1 is LGHNT and CDR2 FRNRAP. The CDR3 is made up of 12 amino acids. V gave up 3 bases and J gave up 3 bases, with 6 bases separating them. For the CDR3, the DNA is TGTGCTAGTGGTTTTCAGGGCTACGAGCAGTACTTC. Translating it yields CASGFQGYEQYF.

The V gene is TRBV4-1, the J gene TRBJ2-2; TRBD2 is a possible D gene (6 bases). The CDR3 extends over 15 amino acids. The germline V gene has CDR1 MGHRA and CDR2 YSYEKL. The ends were cut back, 3 bases at V and 6 bases at J, with 14 bases in the middle. This chain's CDR3 is CASSHWGGDAGELFF. In nucleotides, the CDR3 is TGCGCCAGCAGCCATTGGGGAGGAGACGCCGGGGAGCTGTTTTTT.

V gene TRBV19 combines with J gene TRBJ1-1; D not resolved. This CDR3 has 12 residues. The germline gives CDR1 LNHDA, CDR2 SQIVND (reference sequence). V lost 4 bases, J lost 2 bases, and 5 bases lay in between. The CDR3 region is CASSNLNTEAFF. The CDR3 DNA follows: TGTGCCAGTAGTAACCTAAACACTGAAGCTTTCTTT.

Concerning this clone: A single base separates this from a much larger clone, so it may be a read error. This chain links TRBV2 with TRBJ2-3; possibly TRBD2 for D (6 bases). Trimming cost V 6 bases and J 0 bases, with 7 bases left between them. Germline V CDR1 and CDR2: SNHLY, FYNNEI. This CDR3 is built from 13 residues. CDR3 protein: CASRGTSTDTQYF. CDR3 DNA sequence: TGTGCCAGCAGGGGGACTAGCACAGATACGCAGTATTTT.

V gene TRBV15 combines with J gene TRBJ2-3, with TRBD2 identical over 7 bases. Germline CDR1 reads LNHNV; CDR2 reads YYDKDF (reference sequence). Trimming at V came to 7 bases and at J to 6 bases, leaving 7 bases not matched to a gene. This CDR3 has 13 amino acids. The CDR3 DNA follows: TGTGCCACCAAGCTAGCGGTCTTCGATACGCAGTATTTT. Translated, it gives CATKLAVFDTQYF.

The chain combines TRBV7-8 with TRBJ2-7; D could derive from TRBD1 or TRBD2 (5 bases each). In germline, CDR1 is SGHVS, CDR2 FQNEAQ. The CDR3 loop spans 13 amino acids. V lost 1 base to trimming and J lost 2 bases, with 6 bases between them. CDR3 in amino acids: CASSLGGPYEQYF. The CDR3 DNA sequence: TGTGCCAGCAGCTTAGGGGGACCCTACGAGCAGTACTTC.

The genes are TRBV4-3 and TRBJ2-1; no definite D call. Germline assignment: CDR1 LGHNA and CDR2 YSLEER. V lost 3 bases, J lost 0 bases, and 12 bases lay in between. CDR3 size: 16 residues. CDR3 in DNA: TGCGCCAGCAGCCACCCGTCCAGAAGCTCCTACAATGAGCAGTTCTTC. This gives the protein CASSHPSRSSYNEQFF.

The V call is TRBV27, the J call TRBJ1-5; weak D call: TRBD1 (6 bases). CDR1 and CDR2 from the germline V gene are MNHEY and SMNVEV (reference sequence). Trimming removed 6 bases at V and 1 base at J, with 13 bases between. The CDR3 has 15 residues. The CDR3 nucleotides read TGTGCCAGCAGCACAGGGACATACAGCAATCAGCCCCAGCATTTT. It codes for CASSTGTYSNQPQHF.

The chain carries TRBV5-1 and TRBJ2-1; TRBD2 aligns across 7 bases. Trimming at V came to 3 bases and at J to 0 bases, leaving 3 bases not matched to a gene. CDR3 length: 15 amino acids. CDR1 and CDR2 (germline): SGHRS, YFSETQ. For the CDR3, the DNA is TGCGCCAGCAGCTCCGGGGGGAGCTCCTACAATGAGCAGTTCTTC. It is translated as CASSSGGSSYNEQFF.

V usage is TRBV4-3 and J usage is TRBJ2-5, with D hard to call. The V end was cut by 1 base, the J end by 3 bases, with 9 bases between. The CDR3 covers 14 residues. Germline values: CDR1 LGHNA, CDR2 YSLEER. Here the CDR3 reads CASSQGAKEETQYF. The CDR3 coding sequence is TGCGCCAGCAGCCAAGGGGCCAAAGAAGAGACCCAGTACTTC.

The chain carries TRBV5-1 and TRBJ1-1; 9 positions agree with TRBD1. This CDR3 is 15 amino acids long. V dropped 4 bases and J dropped 1; count of bases not matched to a gene: 5. Germline V gene lookup returns CDR1 SGHRS and CDR2 YFSETQ. In DNA, the CDR3 is TGCGCCAGCAGCCGGGACAGGGTCGGGAACACTGAAGCTTTCTTT. Translated: CASSRDRVGNTEAFF.

This chain joins TRBV4-2 and TRBJ2-5; 10 nucleotides line up with TRBD2. This CDR3 has 17 residues. Germline CDR1 reads LGHNA; CDR2 reads YNFKEQ. Trimming cost V 8 bases and J 1 base; bases outside gene matches: 13. CDR3 DNA sequence: TGTGCCAGCGACGCAGCCGGGACTAGCGCGTTCCAAGAGACCCAGTACTTC. Its translation: CASDAAGTSAFQETQYF.

This rearrangement joins TRBV12-1 to TRBJ1-2. TRBV12-1 is a documented pseudogene. CDR3 length: 16 amino acids. In nucleotides, the CDR3 is TGTGCCAGCAGCCCTCTCCCGGATAGGACGTACTATGGCTACACCTTC. Protein product: CASSPLPDRTYYGYTF.

About this clone itself: Its ends do not fully match the called genes, so a read error is possible. V and J are TRBV10-3 and TRBJ1-2; D is uncertain. From germline, CDR1 is ENHRY and CDR2 SYGVKD. This CDR3 is built from 12 residues. The CDR3, as DNA: TGTGCCATCAGTGAGTCTTCCGCTCGGCTCGACTTC. It encodes CAISESSARLDF.

The gene calls are TRBV4-1 and TRBJ1-2; D possibly corresponds to TRBD1 (5 bases). Germline V gene sequence: CDR1 MGHRA, CDR2 YSYEKL. Trimming removed 3 bases from V and 0 bases from J, with 8 bases in between. The CDR3 sequence is 14 residues long. In nucleotides, the CDR3 is TGCGCCAGCAGCCAGGAGACAGCTAACTATGGCTACACCTTC. Protein sequence: CASSQETANYGYTF.

The table lists this clone with a count of one. CDR3 in DNA: TGTGCCAGCAGCAGAGGGACAGGGGTTCGTGGCAATCAGCCCCAGCATTTT. It specifies CASSRGTGVRGNQPQHF. The chain carries TRBV5-6 and TRBJ1-5, with 10 nucleotides matching TRBD1. Looked up from germline, CDR1 is SGHDT and CDR2 is YYEEEE. The CDR3 consists of 17 residues. The ends lost 4 bases at V and 2 bases at J; junction bases unmatched: 9.

The chain carries TRBV29-1 and TRBJ2-7; 8 positions match TRBD1. The junction had 8 bases not matched to a gene; V was cut back by 4 bases and J by 3 bases. CDR3 length: 14 residues. The germline V gene has CDR1 SQVTM and CDR2 ANQGSEA. CDR3 in amino acids: CSVGRQGSDYEQYF. Written as DNA, the CDR3 is TGCAGCGTTGGACGACAGGGGTCGGACTACGAGCAGTACTTC.

J is TRBJ2-1 and V is TRBV19; 7 bases fit TRBD2. The CDR3 totals 13 residues. Germline V CDR1 and CDR2: LNHDA, SQIVND (reference sequence). The V segment lost 5 bases and the J segment 5 bases; nucleotides outside the gene matches: 3. DNA of the CDR3: TGTGCCAGTAGTCTAGCGGTAAACAATGAGCAGTTCTTC. Its protein product is CASSLAVNNEQFF.

This clone showed up just once. The genes are TRBV9 and TRBJ2-1; D may be TRBD2 (5 bases). Per germline, CDR1 SGDLS and CDR2 YYNGEE. The CDR3 runs 14 residues. Trimming shortened V by 1 base and J by 12 bases, and 17 bases separated the two germline ends. Here the CDR3 DNA reads TGTGCCAGCAGCGTACTAGCTTCTGAACAAGGGCAGTTCTTC. Its protein product is CASSVLASEQGQFF.